Following are 3 T cell receptor beta chains from one sample sequenced in a study of PD-L1 blockade in urothelial cancer. Time point defined: pretreatment peripheral blood. Generated by immunoSEQ multiplex PCR, the TCRdb table keeps only in-frame clones and is missing some. The sample shows about 30,000 clones, under 90% of them seen only once. Sequencing used PBMCs, obtained around atezolizumab (anti-PD-L1) treatment. The receptors shown here come from a man between 60 and 75 years old with urothelial cancer.

V usage is TRBV13 and J usage is TRBJ2-1; 9 nucleotides line up with TRBD1. CDR1 is PRHDT and CDR2 is FYEKMQ in the germline V gene (reference sequence). This CDR3 contains 15 residues. V shed 6 bases and J 3 bases; nucleotides not matched to a gene: 6. This chain's CDR3 is CASRPPGQGYNEQFF. The CDR3 DNA reads as TGTGCCAGCAGGCCACCGGGACAGGGCTACAATGAGCAGTTCTTC.

This clone was seen just once. This rearrangement joins TRBV5-1 to TRBJ1-2; TRBD1 agrees at 9 bases. The CDR3 length is 14 residues. J gave up 5 bases and V 7 bases, and 9 bases lay outside the gene matches. Per the germline V gene, CDR1 is SGHRS and CDR2 is YFSETQ. CDR3 coding DNA: TGCGCCAGCCGGGGAACAGGGACAGGGTATGGCTACACCTTC. Its translation: CASRGTGTGYGYTF.

The chain couples TRBV30 to TRBJ1-3; a weak D match, TRBD1 (5 bases). The germline CDR1 and CDR2 sequences are GTSNPN and SVGIG (reference sequence). V lost 4 bases, J lost 1 base, and 11 bases lay in between. The CDR3 consists of 14 residues. CDR3 residues: CAWTVGGSGNTIYF. As DNA, the CDR3 is TGTGCCTGGACCGTGGGGGGGTCTGGAAACACCATATATTTT. Supplemented by reference TRBV30 and TRBJ1-3, the full variable domain reads SQTIHQWPATLVQPVGSPLSLECTVEGTSNPNLYWYRQAAGRGLQLLFYSVGIGQISSEVPQNLSASRPQDRQFILSSKKLLLSDSGFYLCAWTVGGSGNTIYFGEGSWLTVV.